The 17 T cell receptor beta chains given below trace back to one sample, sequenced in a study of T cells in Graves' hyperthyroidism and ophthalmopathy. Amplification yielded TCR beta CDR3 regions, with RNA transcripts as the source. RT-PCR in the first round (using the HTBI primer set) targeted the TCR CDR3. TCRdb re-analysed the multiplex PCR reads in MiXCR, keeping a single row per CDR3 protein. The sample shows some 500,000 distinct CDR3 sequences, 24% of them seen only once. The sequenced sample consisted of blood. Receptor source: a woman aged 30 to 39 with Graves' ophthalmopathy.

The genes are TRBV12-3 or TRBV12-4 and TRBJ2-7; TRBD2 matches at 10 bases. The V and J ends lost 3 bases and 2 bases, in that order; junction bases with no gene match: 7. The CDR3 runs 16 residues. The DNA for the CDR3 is TGTGCCAGCAGTTTCGAACTAGCGGGGCCCCCCTACGAGCAGTACTTC. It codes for CASSFELAGPPYEQYF.

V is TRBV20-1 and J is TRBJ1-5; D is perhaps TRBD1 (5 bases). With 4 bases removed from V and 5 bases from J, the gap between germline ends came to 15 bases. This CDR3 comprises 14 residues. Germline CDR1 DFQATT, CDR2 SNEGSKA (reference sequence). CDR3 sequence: CSAIGREAHQPQHF. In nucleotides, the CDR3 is TGCAGTGCTATCGGCAGGGAAGCGCATCAGCCCCAGCATTTT.

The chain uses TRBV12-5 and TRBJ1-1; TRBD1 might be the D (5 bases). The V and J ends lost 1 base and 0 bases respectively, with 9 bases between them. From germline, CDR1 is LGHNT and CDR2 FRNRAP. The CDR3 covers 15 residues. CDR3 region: CASGLARGLNTEAFF. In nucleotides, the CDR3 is TGTGCTAGTGGTTTGGCAAGGGGACTGAACACTGAAGCTTTCTTT.

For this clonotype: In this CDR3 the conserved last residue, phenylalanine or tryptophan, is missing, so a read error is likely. CDR3: CASSYSKLREVEKLFC. The CDR3 coding sequence is TGTGCCAGCAGTTACTCGAAATTGAGGGAGGTTGAAAAACTGTTTTGT. The rearrangement joins TRBV6-5 to TRBJ1-4; D call uncertain. Germline V gives CDR1 MNHEY, CDR2 SVGAGI. The CDR3 loop spans 16 amino acids. Trimming left V 0 bases short and J 7 bases short, with 15 bases between.

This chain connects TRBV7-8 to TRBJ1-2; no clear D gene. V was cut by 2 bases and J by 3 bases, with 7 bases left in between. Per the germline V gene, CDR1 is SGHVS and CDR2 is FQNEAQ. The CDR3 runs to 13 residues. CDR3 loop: CASSLQDYYGYTF. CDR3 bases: TGTGCCAGCAGCTTACAGGACTACTATGGCTACACCTTC.

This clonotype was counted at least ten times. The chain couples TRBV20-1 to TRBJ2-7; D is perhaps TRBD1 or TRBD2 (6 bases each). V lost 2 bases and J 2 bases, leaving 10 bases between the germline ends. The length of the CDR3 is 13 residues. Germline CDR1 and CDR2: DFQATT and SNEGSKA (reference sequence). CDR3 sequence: CSARWGAAYEQYF. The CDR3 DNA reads TGCAGTGCTAGATGGGGGGCCGCCTACGAGCAGTACTTC.

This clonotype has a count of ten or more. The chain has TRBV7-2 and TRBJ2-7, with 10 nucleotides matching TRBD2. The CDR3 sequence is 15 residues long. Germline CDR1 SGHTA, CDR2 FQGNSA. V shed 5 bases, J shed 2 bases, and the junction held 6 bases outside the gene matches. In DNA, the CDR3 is TGTGCCAGCAGCCACGGACTAGCGGTGACCTACGAGCAGTACTTC. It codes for CASSHGLAVTYEQYF.

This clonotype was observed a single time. DNA of the CDR3: TGTGCCACCAGCAGAGTCCCCTGGGACAGGATCAGAAGCAATCAGCCCCAGCATTTT. Encoded protein: CATSRVPWDRIRSNQPQHF. V and J are TRBV15 and TRBJ1-5; TRBD1 agrees at 8 bases. The length of the CDR3 is 19 residues. Per the germline V gene, CDR1 is LNHNV and CDR2 is YYDKDF (reference sequence). Trimming cost V 1 base and J 1 base; bases outside gene matches: 12. The full variable domain, with the rest looked up from reference TRBV15 and TRBJ1-5, is DAMVIQNPRYQVTQFGKPVTLSCSQTLNHNVMYWYQQKSSQAPKLLFHYYDKDFNNEADTPDNFQSRRPNTSFCFLDIRSPGLGDTAMYLCATSRVPWDRIRSNQPQHFGDGTRLSIL.

The CDR3 DNA reads as TGCGCCAGCAGGGCGGGACAGGGCTACCAAGAGACCCAGTACTTC. It translates to CASRAGQGYQETQYF. The chain employs TRBV5-1 and TRBJ2-5; 9 bases line up with TRBD1. From germline, CDR1 is SGHRS and CDR2 YFSETQ. Trimming cost V 5 bases and J 0 bases; bases outside gene matches: 5. The length of the CDR3 is 15 residues. Full variable domain (remainder filled in from reference TRBV5-1 and TRBJ2-5): KAGVTQTPRYLIKTRGQQVTLSCSPISGHRSVSWYQQTPGQGLQFLFEYFSETQRNKGNFPGRFSGRQFSNSRSEMNVSTLELGDSALYLCASRAGQGYQETQYFGPGTRLLVL.

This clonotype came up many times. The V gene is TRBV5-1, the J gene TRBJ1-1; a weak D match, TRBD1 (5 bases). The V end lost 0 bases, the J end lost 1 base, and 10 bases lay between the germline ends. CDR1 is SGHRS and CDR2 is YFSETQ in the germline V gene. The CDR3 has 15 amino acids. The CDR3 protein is CASSLVRAANTEAFF. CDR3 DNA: TGCGCCAGCAGCTTGGTCAGGGCCGCGAACACTGAAGCTTTCTTT.

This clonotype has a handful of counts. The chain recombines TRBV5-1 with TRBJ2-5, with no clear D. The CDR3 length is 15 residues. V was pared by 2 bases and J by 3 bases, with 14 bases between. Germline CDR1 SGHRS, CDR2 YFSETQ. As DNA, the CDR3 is TGCGCCAGCAGCTTCACAGCGAATCAAGAAGAGACCCAGTACTTC. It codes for CASSFTANQEETQYF.

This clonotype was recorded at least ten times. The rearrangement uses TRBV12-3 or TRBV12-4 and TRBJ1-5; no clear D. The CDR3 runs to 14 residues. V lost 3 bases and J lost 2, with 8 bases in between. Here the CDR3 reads CASSFSQRNQPQHF. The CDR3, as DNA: TGTGCCAGCAGTTTTTCACAGCGCAATCAGCCCCAGCATTTT.

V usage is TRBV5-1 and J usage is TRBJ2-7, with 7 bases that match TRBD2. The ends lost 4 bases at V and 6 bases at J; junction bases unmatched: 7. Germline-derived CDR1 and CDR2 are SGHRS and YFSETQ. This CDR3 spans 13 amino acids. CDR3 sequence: CASSAFGTTEQYF. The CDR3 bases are TGCGCCAGCAGCGCATTTGGGACTACCGAGCAGTACTTC.

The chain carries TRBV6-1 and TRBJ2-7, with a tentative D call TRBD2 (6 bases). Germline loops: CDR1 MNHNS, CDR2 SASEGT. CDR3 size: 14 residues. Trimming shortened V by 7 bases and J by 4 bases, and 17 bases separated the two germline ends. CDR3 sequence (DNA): TGTGCCAGCAACTTCCGGGACTGGCCGTACGAGCAGTACTTC. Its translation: CASNFRDWPYEQYF.

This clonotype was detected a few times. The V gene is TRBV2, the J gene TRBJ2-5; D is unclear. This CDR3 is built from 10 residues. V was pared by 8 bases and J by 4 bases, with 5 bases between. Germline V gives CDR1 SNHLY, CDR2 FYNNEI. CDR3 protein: CASSIETQYF. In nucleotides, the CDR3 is TGTGCCAGCTCGATAGAGACCCAGTACTTC.

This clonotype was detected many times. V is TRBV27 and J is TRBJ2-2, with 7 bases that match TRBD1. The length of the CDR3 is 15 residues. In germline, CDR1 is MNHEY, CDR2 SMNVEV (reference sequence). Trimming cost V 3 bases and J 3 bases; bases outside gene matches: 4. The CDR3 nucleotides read TGTGCCAGCAGTTTGGGCAGGGGGTACACCGGGGAGCTGTTTTTT. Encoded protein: CASSLGRGYTGELFF.

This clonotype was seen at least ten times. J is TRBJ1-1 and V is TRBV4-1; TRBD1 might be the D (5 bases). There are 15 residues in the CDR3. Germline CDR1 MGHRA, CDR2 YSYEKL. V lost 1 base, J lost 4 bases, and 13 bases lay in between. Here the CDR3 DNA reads TGCGCCAGCAGCCAAGTTAGAGGGGCCTTCACTGAAGCTTTCTTT. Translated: CASSQVRGAFTEAFF.